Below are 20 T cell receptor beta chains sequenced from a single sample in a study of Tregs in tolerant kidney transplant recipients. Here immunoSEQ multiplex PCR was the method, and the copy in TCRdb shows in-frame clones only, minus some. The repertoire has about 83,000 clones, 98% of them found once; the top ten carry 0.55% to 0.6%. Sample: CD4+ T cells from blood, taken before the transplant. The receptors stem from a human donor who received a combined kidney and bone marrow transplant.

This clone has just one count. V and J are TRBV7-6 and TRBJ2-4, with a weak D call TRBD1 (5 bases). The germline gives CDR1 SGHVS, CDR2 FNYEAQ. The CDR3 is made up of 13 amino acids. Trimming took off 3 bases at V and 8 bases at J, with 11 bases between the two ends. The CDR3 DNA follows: TGTGCCAGCAGCTTGACAGCCCGGGACATTCAGTACTTC. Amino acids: CASSLTARDIQYF.

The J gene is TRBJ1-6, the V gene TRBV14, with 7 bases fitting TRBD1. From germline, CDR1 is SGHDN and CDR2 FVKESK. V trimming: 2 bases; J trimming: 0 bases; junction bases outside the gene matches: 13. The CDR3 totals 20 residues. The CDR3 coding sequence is TGTGCCAGCAGCCAATCCCCCCGACAGGGCGCTAGCTCCTATAATTCACCCCTCCACTTT. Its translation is CASSQSPRQGASSYNSPLHF. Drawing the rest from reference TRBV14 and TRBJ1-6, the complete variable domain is EAGVTQFPSHSVIEKGQTVTLRCDPISGHDNLYWYRRVMGKEIKFLLHFVKESKQDESGMPNNRFLAERTGGTYSTLKVQPAELEDSGVYFCASSQSPRQGASSYNSPLHFGNGTRLTVT.

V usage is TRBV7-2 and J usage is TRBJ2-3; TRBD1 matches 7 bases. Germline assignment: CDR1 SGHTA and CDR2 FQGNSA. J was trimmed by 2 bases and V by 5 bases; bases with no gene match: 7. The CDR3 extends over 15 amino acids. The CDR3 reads CASSGRTGFTDTQYF. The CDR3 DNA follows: TGTGCCAGCAGCGGTCGGACAGGCTTCACAGATACGCAGTATTTT. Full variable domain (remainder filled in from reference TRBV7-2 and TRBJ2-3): GAGVSQSPSNKVTEKGKDVELRCDPISGHTALYWYRQSLGQGLEFLIYFQGNSAPDKSGLPSDRFSAERTGGSVSTLTIQRTQQEDSAVYLCASSGRTGFTDTQYFGPGTRLTVL.

CDR3 DNA: TGTGCCAGCAGTGACTCTACGAGCGGGGGGGCCTACAATGAGCAGTTCTTC. Translated: CASSDSTSGGAYNEQFF. The chain couples TRBV6-4 to TRBJ2-1; TRBD2 matches 10 bases. Germline V gene lookup returns CDR1 MRHNA and CDR2 SNTAGT. V was pared by 0 bases and J by 2 bases, with 4 bases of the junction left unmatched. The CDR3 loop spans 17 amino acids.

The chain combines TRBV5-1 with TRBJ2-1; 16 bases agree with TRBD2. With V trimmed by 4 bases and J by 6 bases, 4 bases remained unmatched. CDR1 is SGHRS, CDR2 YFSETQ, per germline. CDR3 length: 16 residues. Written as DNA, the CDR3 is TGCGCCAGCAGCGTGGGACTAGCGGGGGGGGGCAATGAGCAGTTCTTC. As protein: CASSVGLAGGGNEQFF.

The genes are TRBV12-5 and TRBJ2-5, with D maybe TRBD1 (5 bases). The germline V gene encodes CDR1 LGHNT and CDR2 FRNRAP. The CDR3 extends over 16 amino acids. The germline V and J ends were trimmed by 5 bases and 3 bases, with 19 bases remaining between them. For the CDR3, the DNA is TGTGCTAGTGGTCGTACAGCCGTAGCAGGGAAAGAGACCCAGTACTTC. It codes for CASGRTAVAGKETQYF.

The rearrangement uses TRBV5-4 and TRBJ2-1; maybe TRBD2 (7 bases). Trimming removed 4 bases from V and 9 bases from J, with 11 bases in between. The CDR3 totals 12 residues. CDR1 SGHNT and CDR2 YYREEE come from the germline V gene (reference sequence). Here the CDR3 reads CASSGGAGEQFF. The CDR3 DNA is TGTGCCAGCAGCGGGGGGGCCGGTGAGCAGTTCTTC.

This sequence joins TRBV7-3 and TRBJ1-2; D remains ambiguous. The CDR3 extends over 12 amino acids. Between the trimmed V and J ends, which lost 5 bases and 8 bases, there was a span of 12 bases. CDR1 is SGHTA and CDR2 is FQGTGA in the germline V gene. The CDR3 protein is CASSKQGSGYTF. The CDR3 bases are TGTGCCAGCAGCAAACAAGGGAGCGGCTACACCTTC.

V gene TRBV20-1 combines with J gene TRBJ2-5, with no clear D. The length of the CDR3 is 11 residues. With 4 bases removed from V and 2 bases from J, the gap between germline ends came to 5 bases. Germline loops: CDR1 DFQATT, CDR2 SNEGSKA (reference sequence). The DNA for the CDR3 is TGCAGTGCTACTTTTCAAGAGACCCAGTACTTC. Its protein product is CSATFQETQYF.

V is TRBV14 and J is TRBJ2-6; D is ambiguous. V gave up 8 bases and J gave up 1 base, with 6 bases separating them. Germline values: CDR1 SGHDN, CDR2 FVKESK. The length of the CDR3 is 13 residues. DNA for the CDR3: TGTGCCAGCGGCTTGTCTGGGGCCAACGTCCTGACTTTC. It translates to CASGLSGANVLTF.

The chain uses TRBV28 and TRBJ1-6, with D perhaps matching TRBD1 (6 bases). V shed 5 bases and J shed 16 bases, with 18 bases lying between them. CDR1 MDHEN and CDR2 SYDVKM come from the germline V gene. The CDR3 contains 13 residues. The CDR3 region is CASSPTGRFMLHF. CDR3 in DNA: TGTGCCAGCAGTCCTACAGGGCGTTTTATGCTCCACTTT.

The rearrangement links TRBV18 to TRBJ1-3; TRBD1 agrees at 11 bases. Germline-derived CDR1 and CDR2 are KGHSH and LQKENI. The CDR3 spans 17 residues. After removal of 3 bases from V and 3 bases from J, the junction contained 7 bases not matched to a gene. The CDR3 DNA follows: TGTGCCAGCTCACCTCCCGGGACAGGGGGATATGGAAACACCATATATTTT. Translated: CASSPPGTGGYGNTIYF. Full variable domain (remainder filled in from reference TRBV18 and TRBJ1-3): NAGVMQNPRHLVRRRGQEARLRCSPMKGHSHVYWYRQLPEEGLKFMVYLQKENIIDESGMPKERFSAEFPKEGPSILRIQQVVRGDSAAYFCASSPPGTGGYGNTIYFGEGSWLTVV.

CDR3 in DNA: TGTGCCAGCAGTTACTCGCAGGGCGGCTATGGCTACACCTTC. It codes for CASSYSQGGYGYTF. V gene TRBV6-5 combines with J gene TRBJ1-2; the D gene is possibly TRBD1 (5 bases). With 0 bases removed from V and 4 bases from J, the gap between germline ends came to 9 bases. Germline values: CDR1 MNHEY, CDR2 SVGAGI. The CDR3 runs to 14 residues.

The CDR3, as DNA: TGTGCCAGTAGTATTCTGACCGGGACAGGGGTCGGCTACACCTTC. It codes for CASSILTGTGVGYTF. The chain has TRBV19 and TRBJ1-2; TRBD1 matches 10 bases. V shed 3 bases and J 8 bases; nucleotides not matched to a gene: 9. The CDR3 loop spans 15 amino acids. Germline CDR1 LNHDA, CDR2 SQIVND (reference sequence).

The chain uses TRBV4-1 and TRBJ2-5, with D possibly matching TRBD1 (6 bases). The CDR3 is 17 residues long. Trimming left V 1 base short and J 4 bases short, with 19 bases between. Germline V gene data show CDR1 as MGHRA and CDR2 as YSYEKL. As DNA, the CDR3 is TGCGCCAGCAGCCAAGTCTTCGCAGGGGCGAGGGGAGAGACCCAGTACTTC. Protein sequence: CASSQVFAGARGETQYF.

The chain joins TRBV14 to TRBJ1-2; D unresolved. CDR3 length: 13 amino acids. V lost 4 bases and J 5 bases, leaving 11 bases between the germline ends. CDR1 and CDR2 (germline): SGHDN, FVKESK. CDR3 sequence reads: CASSPRREYGYTF. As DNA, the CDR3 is TGTGCCAGCAGCCCCCGGAGGGAGTATGGCTACACCTTC.

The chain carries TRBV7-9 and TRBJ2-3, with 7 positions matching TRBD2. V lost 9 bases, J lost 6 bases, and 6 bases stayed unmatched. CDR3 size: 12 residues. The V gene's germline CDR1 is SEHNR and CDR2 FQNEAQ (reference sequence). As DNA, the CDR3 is TGTGCCAGTCGACTAGCTGGGGATACGCAGTATTTT. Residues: CASRLAGDTQYF.

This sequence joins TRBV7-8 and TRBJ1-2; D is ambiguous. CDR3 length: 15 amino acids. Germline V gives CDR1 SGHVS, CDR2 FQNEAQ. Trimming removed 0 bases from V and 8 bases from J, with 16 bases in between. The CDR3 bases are TGTGCCAGCAGCTTAGCAAGAGGGCAGCCTGGCGGCTACACCTTC. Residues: CASSLARGQPGGYTF.

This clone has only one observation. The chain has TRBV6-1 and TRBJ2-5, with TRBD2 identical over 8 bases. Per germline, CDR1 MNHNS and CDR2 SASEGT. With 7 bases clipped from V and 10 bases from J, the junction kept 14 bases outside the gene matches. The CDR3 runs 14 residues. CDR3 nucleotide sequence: TGTGCCAGCACCGACCGGACTAGCCACGGAGGCCAGTACTTC. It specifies CASTDRTSHGGQYF.

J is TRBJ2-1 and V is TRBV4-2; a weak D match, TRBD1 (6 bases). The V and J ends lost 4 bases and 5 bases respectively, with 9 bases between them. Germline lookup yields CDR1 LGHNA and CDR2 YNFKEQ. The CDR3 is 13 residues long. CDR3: CASSLGQNNEQFF. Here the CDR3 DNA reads TGTGCCAGCAGCCTAGGACAGAACAATGAGCAGTTCTTC.